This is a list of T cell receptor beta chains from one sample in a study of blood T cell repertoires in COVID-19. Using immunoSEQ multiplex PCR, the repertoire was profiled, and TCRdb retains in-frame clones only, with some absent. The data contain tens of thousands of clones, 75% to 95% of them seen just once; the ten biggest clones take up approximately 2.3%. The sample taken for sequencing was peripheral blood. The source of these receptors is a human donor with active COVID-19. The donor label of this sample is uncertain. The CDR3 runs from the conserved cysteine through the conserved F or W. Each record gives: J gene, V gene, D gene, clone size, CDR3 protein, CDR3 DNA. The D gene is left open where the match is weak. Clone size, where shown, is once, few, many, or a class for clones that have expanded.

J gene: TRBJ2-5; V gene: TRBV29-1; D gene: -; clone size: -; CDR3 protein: CSVAGFETQYF; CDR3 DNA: TGCAGCGTTGCAGGGTTTGAGACCCAGTACTTC
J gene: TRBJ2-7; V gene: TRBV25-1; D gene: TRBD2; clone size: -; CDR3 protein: CASSEGRGTSSYEQYF; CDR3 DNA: TGTGCCAGCAGTGAGGGGAGGGGAACTAGCTCCTACGAGCAGTACTTC
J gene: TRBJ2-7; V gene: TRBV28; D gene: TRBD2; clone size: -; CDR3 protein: CASSFTSSGEFSYEQYF; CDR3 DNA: TGTGCCAGCAGTTTCACGTCTAGCGGGGAATTCTCCTACGAGCAGTACTTC
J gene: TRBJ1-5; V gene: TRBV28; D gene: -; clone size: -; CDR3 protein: CASSLGAGVDWQPQHF; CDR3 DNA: TGTGCCAGCAGTTTAGGGGCAGGGGTAGACTGGCAGCCCCAGCATTTT
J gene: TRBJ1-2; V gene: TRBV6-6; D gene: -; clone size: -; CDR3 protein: CASLTTGEGYTF; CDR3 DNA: TGTGCCAGCCTAACGACGGGTGAAGGCTACACCTTC
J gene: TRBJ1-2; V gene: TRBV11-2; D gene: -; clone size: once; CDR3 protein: CASSLTGGPYGYTF; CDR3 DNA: TGTGCCAGCAGCTTGACGGGAGGGCCCTATGGCTACACCTTC
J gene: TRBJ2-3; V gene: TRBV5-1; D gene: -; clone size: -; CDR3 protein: CASSLGSPADTQYF; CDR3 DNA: TGCGCCAGCAGCTTGGGTAGCCCCGCAGATACGCAGTATTTT
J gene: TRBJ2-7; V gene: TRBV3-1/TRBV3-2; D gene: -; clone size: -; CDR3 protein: CASSQPPSYEQYF; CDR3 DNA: TGTGCCAGCAGCCAACCCCCGTCCTACGAGCAGTACTTC
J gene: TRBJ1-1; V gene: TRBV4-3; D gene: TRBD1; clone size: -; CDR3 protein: CASSQDVTGNAFF; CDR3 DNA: TGCGCCAGCAGCCAAGACGTGACAGGGAATGCTTTCTTT
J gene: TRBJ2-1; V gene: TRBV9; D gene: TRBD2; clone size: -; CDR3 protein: CASSAFGTSGYNEQFF; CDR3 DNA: TGTGCCAGCAGCGCCTTCGGGACTAGCGGCTACAATGAGCAGTTCTTC
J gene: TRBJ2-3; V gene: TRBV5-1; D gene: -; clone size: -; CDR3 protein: CASSLGAFTDTQYF; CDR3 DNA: TGCGCCAGCAGCTTGGGGGCCTTTACAGATACGCAGTATTTT
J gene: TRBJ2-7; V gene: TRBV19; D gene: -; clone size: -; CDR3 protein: CASSTSQGYEQYF; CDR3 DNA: TGTGCCAGTAGTACTTCACAGGGTTACGAGCAGTACTTC
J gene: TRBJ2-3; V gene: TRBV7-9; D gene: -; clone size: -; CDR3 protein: CASSFPGGGTQYF; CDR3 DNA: TGTGCCAGCAGCTTCCCTGGTGGGGGGACGCAGTATTTT
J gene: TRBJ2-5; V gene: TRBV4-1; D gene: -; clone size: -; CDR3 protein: CASSQEAAQETQYF; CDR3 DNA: TGCGCCAGCAGCCAAGAAGCCGCGCAAGAGACCCAGTACTTC
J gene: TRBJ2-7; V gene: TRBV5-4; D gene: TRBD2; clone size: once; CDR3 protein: CASSLDMAGGPYF; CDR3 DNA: TGTGCCAGCAGCTTGGATATGGCGGGGGGTCCCTACTTC
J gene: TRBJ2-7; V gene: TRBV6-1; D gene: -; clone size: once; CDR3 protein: CASSERPGGTDEQYF; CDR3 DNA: TGTGCCAGCAGTGAAAGGCCGGGCGGGACAGACGAGCAGTACTTC
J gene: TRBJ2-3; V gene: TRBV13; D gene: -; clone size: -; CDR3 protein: CASSLGAGGKLGTDTQYF; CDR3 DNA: TGTGCCAGCAGCTTAGGTGCGGGCGGCAAATTGGGCACAGATACGCAGTATTTT
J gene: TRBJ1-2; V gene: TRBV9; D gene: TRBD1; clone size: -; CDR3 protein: CASSVDTGGKGYGYTF; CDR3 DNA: TGTGCCAGCAGCGTAGATACAGGGGGCAAGGGCTATGGCTACACCTTC
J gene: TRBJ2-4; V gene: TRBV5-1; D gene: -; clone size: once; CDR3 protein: CASSSKGRDGKNIQYF; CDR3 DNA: TGCGCCAGCAGCTCAAAGGGCAGGGATGGCAAAAACATTCAGTACTTC
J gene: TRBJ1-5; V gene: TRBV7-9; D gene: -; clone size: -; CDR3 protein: CASSSTGTNQPQHF; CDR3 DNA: TGTGCCAGCAGCTCTACAGGGACCAATCAGCCCCAGCATTTT
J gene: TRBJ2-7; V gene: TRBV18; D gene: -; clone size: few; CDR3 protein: CASSSRPVQTYEQYF; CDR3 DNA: TGTGCCAGCTCATCGAGGCCGGTTCAGACCTACGAGCAGTACTTC
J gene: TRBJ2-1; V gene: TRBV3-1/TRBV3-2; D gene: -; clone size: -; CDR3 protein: CASSVSYNEQFF; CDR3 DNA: TGTGCCAGCAGTGTCAGCTACAATGAGCAGTTCTTC
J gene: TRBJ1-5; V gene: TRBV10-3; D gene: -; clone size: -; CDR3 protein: CAISESGMEQGDQPQHF; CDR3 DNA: TGTGCCATCAGTGAGTCAGGTATGGAACAGGGTGATCAGCCCCAGCATTTT
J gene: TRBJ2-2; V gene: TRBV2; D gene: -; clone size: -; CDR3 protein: CASRPSTENTGELFF; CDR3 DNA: TGTGCCAGCAGACCATCGACAGAGAACACCGGGGAGCTGTTTTTT
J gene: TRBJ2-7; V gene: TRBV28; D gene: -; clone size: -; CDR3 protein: CASTSSRREQYF; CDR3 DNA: TGTGCCAGCACCTCCTCCCGGAGGGAGCAGTACTTC
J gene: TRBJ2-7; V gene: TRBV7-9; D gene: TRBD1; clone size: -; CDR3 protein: CAGSLGETGGSYEQYF; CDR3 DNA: TGTGCCGGCAGCTTAGGCGAGACAGGGGGTTCCTACGAGCAGTACTTC
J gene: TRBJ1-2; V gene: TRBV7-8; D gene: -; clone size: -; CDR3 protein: CASSPTRGGYTF; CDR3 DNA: TGTGCCAGCAGCCCCACCCGGGGTGGCTACACCTTC
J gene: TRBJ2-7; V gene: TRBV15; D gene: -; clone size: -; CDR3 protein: CATSRDAQDEQYF; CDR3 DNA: TGTGCCACCAGCAGAGACGCACAAGACGAGCAGTACTTC
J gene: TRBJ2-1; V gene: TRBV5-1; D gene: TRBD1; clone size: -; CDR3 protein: CASSWGQGYDNEQFF; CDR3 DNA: TGCGCCAGCAGCTGGGGACAGGGCTATGACAATGAGCAGTTCTTC
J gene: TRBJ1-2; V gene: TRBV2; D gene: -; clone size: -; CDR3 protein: CASRFDLTPPGGYTF; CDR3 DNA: TGTGCCAGCAGATTTGACCTGACCCCGCCCGGGGGCTACACCTTC
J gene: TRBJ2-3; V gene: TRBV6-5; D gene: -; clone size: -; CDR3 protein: CASRDPGLSTDTQYF; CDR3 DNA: TGTGCCAGCAGAGACCCGGGACTGAGCACAGATACGCAGTATTTT
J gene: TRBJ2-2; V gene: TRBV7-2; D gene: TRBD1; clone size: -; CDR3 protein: CASSLEVGTAGELFF; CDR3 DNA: TGTGCCAGCAGCTTAGAAGTTGGGACAGCCGGGGAGCTGTTTTTT
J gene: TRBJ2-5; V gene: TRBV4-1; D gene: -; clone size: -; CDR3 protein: CASSSRGSETQYF; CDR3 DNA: TGCGCCAGCAGTTCTCGGGGTAGCGAGACCCAGTACTTC
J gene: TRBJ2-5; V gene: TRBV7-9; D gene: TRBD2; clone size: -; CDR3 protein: CASSRLAGGYQETQYF; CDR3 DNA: TGTGCCAGCAGCAGACTAGCGGGGGGGTACCAAGAGACCCAGTACTTC
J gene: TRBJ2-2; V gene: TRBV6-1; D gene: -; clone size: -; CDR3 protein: CASSDRNTGELFF; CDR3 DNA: TGTGCCAGCAGTGATCGTAACACCGGGGAGCTGTTTTTT
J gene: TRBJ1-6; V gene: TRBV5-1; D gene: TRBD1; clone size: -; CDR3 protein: CASSLGLRDRDSPLHF; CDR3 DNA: TGCGCCAGCAGCCTAGGACTCCGGGACAGGGATTCACCCCTCCACTTT
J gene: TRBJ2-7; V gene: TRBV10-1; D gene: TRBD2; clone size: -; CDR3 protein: CASSESRGVLEQYF; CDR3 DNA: TGCGCCAGCAGTGAGTCACGGGGGGTCCTCGAGCAGTACTTC
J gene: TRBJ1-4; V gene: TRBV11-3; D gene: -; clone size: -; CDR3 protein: CASSAPGSKLFF; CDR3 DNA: TGTGCCAGCAGCGCCCCGGGGAGTAAACTGTTTTTT
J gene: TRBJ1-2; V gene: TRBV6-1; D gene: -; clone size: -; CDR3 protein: CASSEAGVGYTF; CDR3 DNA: TGTGCCAGCAGTGAAGCCGGGGTTGGCTACACCTTC
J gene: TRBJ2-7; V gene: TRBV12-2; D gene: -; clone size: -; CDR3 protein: CASRSKTSGVTYEQYF; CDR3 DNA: TGTGCAAGTCGCTCGAAGACTAGCGGGGTAACCTACGAGCAGTACTTC
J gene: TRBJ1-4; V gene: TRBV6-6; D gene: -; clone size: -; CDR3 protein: CASSRRQDYEKLFF; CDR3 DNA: TGTGCCAGCAGTCGCCGACAGGATTATGAAAAACTGTTTTTT
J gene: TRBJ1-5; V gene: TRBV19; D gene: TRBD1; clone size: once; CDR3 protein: CASDDRGLSNQPQHF; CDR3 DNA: TGTGCCAGTGACGACAGGGGACTTAGCAATCAGCCCCAGCATTTT
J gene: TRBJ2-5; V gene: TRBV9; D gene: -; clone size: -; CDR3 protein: CASSVGTQETQYF; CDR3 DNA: TGTGCCAGCAGCGTAGGGACACAAGAGACCCAGTACTTC
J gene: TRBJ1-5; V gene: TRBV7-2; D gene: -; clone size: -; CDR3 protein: CASSLDGSGQPQHF; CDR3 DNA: TGTGCCAGCAGCTTAGACGGTTCGGGTCAGCCCCAGCATTTT
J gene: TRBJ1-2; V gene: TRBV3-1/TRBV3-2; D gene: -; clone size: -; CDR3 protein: CASSQGDYGYTF; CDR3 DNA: TGTGCCAGCAGCCAAGGCGACTATGGCTACACCTTC
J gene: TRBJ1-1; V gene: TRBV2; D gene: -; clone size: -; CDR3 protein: CASCLGPEAEAFF; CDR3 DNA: TGTGCCAGCTGTCTAGGACCGGAGGCTGAAGCTTTCTTT
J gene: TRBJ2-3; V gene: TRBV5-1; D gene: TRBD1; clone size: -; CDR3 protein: CASKGGSTTDTQYF; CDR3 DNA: TGCGCCAGCAAAGGGGGCAGTACCACAGATACGCAGTATTTT
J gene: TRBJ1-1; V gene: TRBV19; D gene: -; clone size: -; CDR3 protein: CASSTFTGNFVNTEAFF; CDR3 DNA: TGTGCCAGTAGTACCTTTACAGGGAATTTCGTGAACACTGAAGCTTTCTTT
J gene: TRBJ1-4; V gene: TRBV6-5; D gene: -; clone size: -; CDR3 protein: CASSSLSGPNEKLFF; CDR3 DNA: TGTGCCAGCAGCTCACTGTCTGGTCCCAATGAAAAACTGTTTTTT
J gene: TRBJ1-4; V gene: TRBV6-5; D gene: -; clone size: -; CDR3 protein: CASRTEAEKLFF; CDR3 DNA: TGTGCCAGCAGGACCGAAGCGGAAAAACTGTTTTTT
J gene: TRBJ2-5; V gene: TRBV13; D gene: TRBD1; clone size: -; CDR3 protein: CASSSTDRVAPGETQYF; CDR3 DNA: TGTGCCAGCAGCTCAACGGACAGGGTGGCTCCGGGAGAGACCCAGTACTTC
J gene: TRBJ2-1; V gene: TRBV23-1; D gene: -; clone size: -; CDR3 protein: CASSQGGTLSSYNEQFF; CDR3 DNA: TGCGCCAGCAGTCAAGGTGGGACTTTGAGCTCCTACAATGAGCAGTTCTTC
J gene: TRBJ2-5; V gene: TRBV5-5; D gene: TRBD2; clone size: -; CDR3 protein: CASSLQFGGGAGTRETQYF; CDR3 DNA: TGTGCCAGCAGCTTGCAATTCGGCGGGGGGGCCGGAACGAGGGAGACCCAGTACTTC
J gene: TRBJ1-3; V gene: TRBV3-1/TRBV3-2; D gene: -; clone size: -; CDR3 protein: CASSPRAESGSGNTIYF; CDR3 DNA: TGTGCCAGCAGCCCACGGGCCGAGTCGGGGTCTGGAAACACCATATATTTT